This T cell receptor (beta chain) was documented in a study of cytomegalovirus exposure and HLA in healthy donors. Germline V gene data show CDR1 as MNHEY and CDR2 as SVGAGI. The CDR3 totals 15 residues. J gave up 7 bases and V 4 bases, and 7 bases lay outside the gene matches. Regarding this clone: What it recognizes is unknown.

13 Jbeta primers and 60 Vbeta primers were used for the PCR. Sequencing used immunoSEQ multiplex PCR; TCRdb keeps in-frame clones, though not all of them. The sample lists more than 140,000 clones, about 80% occurring once. Study-level results: One variant, a missense change in DCLRE1C, was linked in a later analysis to TCR beta V- and J-gene trimming. Researchers reportedly found TCR beta sequences accurately predicted most subjects' HLA-A and HLA-B alleles.

Material: PBMCs. This chain links TRBV6-5 with TRBJ2-2, with 9 bases that match TRBD2. This sequence was found in a middle-aged woman in good health and CMV-seronegative. Here the CDR3 reads CASSFSGSLIGELFF. In nucleotides, the CDR3 is TGTGCCAGCAGTTTTAGCGGGAGTTTAATCGGGGAGCTGTTTTTT.